Listed below are T cell receptor beta chains from one sample, sequenced in a study of blood T cell repertoires in COVID-19. Measured with immunoSEQ multiplex PCR; TCRdb has only the in-frame clones, and not every one. The data show about 100,000 clones, with more than 70% seen just once and roughly 13% held by the top ten. The material sequenced was peripheral blood. These receptors were collected from a human donor in a cohort sampled during active COVID-19. The CDR3 runs from the conserved cysteine through the conserved F or W. A D gene is named only where the DNA matches it firmly. Only some rows state a clone size, as once, few, many or a class for expanded clones.

j_gene	v_gene	d_gene	abundance	CDR3aa	CDR3nt
TRBJ2-7	TRBV9	TRBD2	.	CASSVGEGLAGVYEQYF	TGTGCCAGCAGCGTAGGGGAGGGACTAGCGGGGGTCTACGAGCAGTACTTC
TRBJ2-7	TRBV10-3	.	once	CAISEPQGPTSEQYF	TGTGCCATCAGTGAACCCCAGGGGCCTACGAGCGAGCAGTACTTC
TRBJ2-7	TRBV9	.	.	CASSPPQGERLGEQYF	TGTGCCAGCAGCCCACCCCAAGGGGAAAGGCTGGGCGAGCAGTACTTC
TRBJ1-1	TRBV19	TRBD1	.	CASSGGQGVLPIEAFF	TGTGCCAGTAGTGGCGGACAGGGGGTCTTGCCTATTGAAGCTTTCTTT
TRBJ2-1	TRBV10-1	.	few	CASSLDIAGNEQFF	TGCGCCAGCAGCCTAGACATCGCGGGAAATGAGCAGTTCTTC
TRBJ1-2	TRBV6-5	.	.	CASSYLSGGGYTF	TGTGCCAGCAGTTACCTTTCTGGCGGTGGCTACACCTTC
TRBJ1-1	TRBV19	.	.	CASSPRNLEAFF	TGTGCCAGTAGTCCCAGGAATCTTGAAGCTTTCTTT
TRBJ1-1	TRBV18	TRBD1	.	CASSPTGTGKLEAFF	TGTGCCAGCTCCCCAACCGGGACAGGGAAGCTTGAAGCTTTCTTT
TRBJ2-5	TRBV6-5	.	.	CASSYLRRGETQYF	TGTGCCAGCAGTTACCTTAGGCGGGGAGAGACCCAGTACTTC
TRBJ2-3	TRBV4-1	.	.	CASSQDRAGPDTQYF	TGCGCCAGCAGCCAAGATAGGGCAGGGCCGGATACGCAGTATTTT
TRBJ1-6	TRBV5-5	.	.	CASSLTGVLGNSPLHF	TGTGCCAGCAGCTTGACCGGTGTCTTGGGCAATTCACCCCTCCACTTT
TRBJ1-6	TRBV27	TRBD1	.	CASSTRGENSPLHF	TGTGCCAGCAGTACCAGGGGGGAGAATTCACCCCTCCACTTT
TRBJ1-1	TRBV4-1	.	.	CASSQARGLNTEAFF	TGCGCCAGCAGCCAAGCCAGGGGACTAAACACTGAAGCTTTCTTT